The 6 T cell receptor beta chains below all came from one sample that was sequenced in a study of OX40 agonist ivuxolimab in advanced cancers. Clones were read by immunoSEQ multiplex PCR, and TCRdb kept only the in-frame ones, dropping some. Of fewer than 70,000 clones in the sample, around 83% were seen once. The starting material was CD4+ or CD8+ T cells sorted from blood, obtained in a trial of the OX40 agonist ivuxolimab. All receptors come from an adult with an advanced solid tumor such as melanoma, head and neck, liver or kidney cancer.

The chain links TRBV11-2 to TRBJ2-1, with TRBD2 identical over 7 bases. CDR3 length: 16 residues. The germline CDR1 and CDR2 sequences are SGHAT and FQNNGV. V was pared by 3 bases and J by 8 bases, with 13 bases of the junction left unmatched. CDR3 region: CASSFGRTSRIDEQFF. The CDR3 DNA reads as TGTGCCAGCAGCTTCGGCCGGACTAGTCGTATCGATGAGCAGTTCTTC.

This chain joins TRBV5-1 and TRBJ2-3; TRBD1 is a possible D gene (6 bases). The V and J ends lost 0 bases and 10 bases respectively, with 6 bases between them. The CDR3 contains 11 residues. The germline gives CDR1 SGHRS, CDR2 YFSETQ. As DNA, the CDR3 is TGCGCCAGCAGCTTGGGGACAGCGCAGTATTTT. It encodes CASSLGTAQYF. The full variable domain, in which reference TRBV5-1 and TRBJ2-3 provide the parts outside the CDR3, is KAGVTQTPRYLIKTRGQQVTLSCSPISGHRSVSWYQQTPGQGLQFLFEYFSETQRNKGNFPGRFSGRQFSNSRSEMNVSTLELGDSALYLCASSLGTAQYFGPGTRLTVL.

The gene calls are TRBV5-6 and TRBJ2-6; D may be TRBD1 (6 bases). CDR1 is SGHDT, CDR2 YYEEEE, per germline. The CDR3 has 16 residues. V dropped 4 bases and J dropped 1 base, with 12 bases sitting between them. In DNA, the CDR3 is TGTGCCAGCAGCCTGACAGGACCTTCTGGGGCCAACGTCCTGACTTTC. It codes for CASSLTGPSGANVLTF.

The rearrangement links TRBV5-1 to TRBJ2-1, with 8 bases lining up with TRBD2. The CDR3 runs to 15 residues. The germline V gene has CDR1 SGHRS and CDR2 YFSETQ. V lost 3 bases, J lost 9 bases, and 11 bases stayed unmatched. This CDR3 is CASSYWTSGRAEQFF. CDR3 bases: TGCGCCAGCAGCTATTGGACGAGCGGGAGAGCTGAGCAGTTCTTC.

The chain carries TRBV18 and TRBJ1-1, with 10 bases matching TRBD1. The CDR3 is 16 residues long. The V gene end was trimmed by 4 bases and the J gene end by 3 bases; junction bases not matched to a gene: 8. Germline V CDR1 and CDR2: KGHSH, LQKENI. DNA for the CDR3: TGTGCCAGCTCACAGAGCTCGGACAGGGGGGACACTGAAGCTTTCTTT. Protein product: CASSQSSDRGDTEAFF.

CDR3 in amino acids: CASRGVTGGTDTQYF. CDR3 in DNA: TGCGCCAGCAGAGGGGTGACAGGGGGAACAGATACGCAGTATTTT. This chain uses TRBV10-2 with TRBJ2-3, with TRBD1 matching 9 bases. CDR1 is WSHSY, CDR2 SAAADI, per germline. This CDR3 comprises 15 residues. V lost 6 bases, J lost 3 bases, and 7 bases stayed unmatched.